This TCR beta chain was observed in a study of blood T cell repertoires in COVID-19. This table comes from immunoSEQ multiplex PCR, and its TCRdb copy is limited to in-frame clones, with some not included. The sample shows about 200,000 clones, roughly nine tenths of them seen only once. Which cohort a participant joined came from the clinical history participants gave. V dropped 5 bases and J dropped 5; count of bases not matched to a gene: 9. CDR1 and CDR2 from the germline V gene are SGHTA and FQGNSA. The CDR3 runs 15 residues. The chain combines TRBV7-2 with TRBJ1-5; 7 positions agree with TRBD1. Material for sequencing was PBMCs or T cells enriched from blood (not recorded which). This receptor was identified in a woman under 30 who had recovered from COVID-19. The CDR3 here is CASSEHRGLYQPQHF. The CDR3 DNA reads TGTGCCAGCAGCGAACACAGGGGACTTTATCAGCCCCAGCATTTT.